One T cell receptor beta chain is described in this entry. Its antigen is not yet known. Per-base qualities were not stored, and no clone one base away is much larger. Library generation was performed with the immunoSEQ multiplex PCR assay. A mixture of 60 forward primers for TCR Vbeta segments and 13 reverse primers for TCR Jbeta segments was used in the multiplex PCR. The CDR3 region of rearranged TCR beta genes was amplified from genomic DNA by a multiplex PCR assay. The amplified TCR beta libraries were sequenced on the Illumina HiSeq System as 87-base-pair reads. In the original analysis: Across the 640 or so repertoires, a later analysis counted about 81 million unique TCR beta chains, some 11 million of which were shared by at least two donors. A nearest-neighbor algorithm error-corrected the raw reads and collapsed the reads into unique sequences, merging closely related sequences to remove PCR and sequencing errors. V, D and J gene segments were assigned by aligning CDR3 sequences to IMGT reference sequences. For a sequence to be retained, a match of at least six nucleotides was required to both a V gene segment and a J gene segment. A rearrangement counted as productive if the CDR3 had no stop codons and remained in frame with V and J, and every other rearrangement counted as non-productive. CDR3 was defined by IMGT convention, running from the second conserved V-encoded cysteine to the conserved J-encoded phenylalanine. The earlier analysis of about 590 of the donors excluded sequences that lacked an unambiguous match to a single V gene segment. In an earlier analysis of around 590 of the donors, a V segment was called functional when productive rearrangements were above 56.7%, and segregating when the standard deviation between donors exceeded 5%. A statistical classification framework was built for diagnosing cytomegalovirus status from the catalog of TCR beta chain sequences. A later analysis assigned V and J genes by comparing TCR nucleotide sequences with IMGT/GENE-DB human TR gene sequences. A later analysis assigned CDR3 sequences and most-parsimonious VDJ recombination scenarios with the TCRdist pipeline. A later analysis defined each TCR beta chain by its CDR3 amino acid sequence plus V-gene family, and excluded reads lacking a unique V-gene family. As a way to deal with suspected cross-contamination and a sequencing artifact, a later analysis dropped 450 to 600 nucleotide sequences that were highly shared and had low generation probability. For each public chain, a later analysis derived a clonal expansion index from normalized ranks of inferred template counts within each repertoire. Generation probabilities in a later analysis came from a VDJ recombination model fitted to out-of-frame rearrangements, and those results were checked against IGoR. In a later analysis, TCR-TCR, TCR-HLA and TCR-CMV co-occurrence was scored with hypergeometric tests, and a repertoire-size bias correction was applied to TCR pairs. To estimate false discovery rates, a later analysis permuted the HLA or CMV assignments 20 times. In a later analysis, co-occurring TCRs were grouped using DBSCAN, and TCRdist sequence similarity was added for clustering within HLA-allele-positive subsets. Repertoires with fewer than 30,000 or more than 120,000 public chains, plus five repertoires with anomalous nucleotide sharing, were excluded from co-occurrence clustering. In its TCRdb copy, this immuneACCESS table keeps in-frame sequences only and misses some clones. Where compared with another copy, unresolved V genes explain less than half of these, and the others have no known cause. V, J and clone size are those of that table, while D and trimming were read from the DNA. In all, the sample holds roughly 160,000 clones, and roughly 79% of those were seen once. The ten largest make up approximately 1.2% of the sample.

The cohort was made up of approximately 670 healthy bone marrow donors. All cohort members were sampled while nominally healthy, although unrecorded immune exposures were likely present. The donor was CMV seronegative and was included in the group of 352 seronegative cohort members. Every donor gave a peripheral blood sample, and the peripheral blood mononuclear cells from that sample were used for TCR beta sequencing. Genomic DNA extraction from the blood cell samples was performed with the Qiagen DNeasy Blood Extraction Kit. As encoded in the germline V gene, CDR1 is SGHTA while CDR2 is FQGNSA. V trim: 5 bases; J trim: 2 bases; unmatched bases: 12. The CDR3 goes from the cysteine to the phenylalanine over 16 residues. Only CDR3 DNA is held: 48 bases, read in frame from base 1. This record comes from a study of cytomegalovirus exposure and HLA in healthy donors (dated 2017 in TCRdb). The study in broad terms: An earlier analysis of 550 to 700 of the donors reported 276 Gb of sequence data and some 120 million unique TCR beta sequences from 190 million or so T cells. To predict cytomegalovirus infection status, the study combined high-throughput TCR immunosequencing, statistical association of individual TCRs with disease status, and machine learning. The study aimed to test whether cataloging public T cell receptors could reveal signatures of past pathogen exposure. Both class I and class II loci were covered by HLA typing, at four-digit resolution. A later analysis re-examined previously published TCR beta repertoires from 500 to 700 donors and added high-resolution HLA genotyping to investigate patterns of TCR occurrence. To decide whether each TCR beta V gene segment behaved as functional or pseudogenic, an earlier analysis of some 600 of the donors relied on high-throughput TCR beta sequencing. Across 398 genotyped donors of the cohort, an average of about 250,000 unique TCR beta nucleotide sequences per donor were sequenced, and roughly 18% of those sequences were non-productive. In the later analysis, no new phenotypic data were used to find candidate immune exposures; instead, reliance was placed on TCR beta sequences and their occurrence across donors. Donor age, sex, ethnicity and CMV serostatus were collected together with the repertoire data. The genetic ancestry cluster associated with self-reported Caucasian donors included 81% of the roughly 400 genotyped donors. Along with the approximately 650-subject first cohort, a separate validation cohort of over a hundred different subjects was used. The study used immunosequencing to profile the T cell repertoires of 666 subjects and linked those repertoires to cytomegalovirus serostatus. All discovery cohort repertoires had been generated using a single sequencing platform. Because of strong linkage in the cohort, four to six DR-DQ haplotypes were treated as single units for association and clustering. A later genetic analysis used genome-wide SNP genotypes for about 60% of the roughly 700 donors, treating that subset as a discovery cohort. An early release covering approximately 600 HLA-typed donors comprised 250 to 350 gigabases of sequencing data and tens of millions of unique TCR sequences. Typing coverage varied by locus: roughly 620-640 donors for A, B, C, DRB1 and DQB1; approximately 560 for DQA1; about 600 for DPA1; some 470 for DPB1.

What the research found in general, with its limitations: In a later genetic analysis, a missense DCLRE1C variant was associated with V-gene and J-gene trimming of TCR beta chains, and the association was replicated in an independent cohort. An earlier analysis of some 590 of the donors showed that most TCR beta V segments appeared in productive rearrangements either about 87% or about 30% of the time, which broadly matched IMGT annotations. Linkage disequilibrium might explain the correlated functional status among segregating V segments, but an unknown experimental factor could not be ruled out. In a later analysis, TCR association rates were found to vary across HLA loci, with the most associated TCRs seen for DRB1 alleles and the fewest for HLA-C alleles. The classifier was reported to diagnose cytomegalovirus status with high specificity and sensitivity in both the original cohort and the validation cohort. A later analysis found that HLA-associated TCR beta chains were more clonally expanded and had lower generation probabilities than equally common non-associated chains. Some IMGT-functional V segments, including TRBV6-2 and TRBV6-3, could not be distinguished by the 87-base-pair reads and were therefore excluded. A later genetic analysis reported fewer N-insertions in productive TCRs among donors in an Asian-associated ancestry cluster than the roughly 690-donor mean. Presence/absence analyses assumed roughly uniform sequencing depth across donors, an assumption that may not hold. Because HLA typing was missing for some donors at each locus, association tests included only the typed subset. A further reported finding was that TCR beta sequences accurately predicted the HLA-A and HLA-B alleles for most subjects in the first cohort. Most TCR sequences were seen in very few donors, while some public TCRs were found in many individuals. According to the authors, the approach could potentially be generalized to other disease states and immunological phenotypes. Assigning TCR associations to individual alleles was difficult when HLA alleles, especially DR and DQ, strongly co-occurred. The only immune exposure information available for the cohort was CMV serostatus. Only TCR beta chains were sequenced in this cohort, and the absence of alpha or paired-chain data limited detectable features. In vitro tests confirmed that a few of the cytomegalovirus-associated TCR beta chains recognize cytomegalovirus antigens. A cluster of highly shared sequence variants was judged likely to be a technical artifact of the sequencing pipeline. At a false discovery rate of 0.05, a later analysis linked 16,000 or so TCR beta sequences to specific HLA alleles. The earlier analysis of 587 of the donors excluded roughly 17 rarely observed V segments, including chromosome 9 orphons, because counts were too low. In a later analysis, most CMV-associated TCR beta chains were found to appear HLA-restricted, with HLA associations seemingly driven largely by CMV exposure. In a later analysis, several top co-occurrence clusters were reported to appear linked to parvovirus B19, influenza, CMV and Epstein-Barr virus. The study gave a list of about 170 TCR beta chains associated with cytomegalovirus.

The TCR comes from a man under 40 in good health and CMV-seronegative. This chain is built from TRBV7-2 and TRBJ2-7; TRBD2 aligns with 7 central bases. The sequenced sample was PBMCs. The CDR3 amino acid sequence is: CASSPRSGTSTYEQYF. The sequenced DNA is TGTGCCAGCAGCCCCCGGAGCGGGACTTCTACCTACGAGCAGTACTTC.